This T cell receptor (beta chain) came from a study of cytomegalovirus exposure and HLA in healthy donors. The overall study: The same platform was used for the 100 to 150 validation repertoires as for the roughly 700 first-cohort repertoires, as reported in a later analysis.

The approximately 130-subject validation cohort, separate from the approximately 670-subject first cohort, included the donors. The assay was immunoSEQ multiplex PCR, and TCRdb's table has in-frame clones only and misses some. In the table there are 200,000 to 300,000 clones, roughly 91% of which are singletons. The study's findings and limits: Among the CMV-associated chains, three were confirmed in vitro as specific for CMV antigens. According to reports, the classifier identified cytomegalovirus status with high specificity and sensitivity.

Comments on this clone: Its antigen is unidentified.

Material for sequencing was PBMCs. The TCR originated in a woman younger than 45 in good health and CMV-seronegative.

The CDR3 DNA sequence: TGTGCCAGCAGCTTACTGTCCGGCACAGATACGCAGTATTTT. Translation gives CASSLLSGTDTQYF. The chain combines TRBV7-3 with TRBJ2-3; D remains ambiguous. V lost 2 bases, J lost 1 base, and 7 bases lay in between. CDR3 length: 14 residues. CDR1 is SGHTA and CDR2 is FQGTGA in the germline V gene.